The rows below give T cell receptor beta chains drawn from one sample of a study of shared clonotypes between healthy human individuals. TCRdb's copy holds only in-frame clones and misses some; the assay was immunoSEQ multiplex PCR. The sample has over 2 million clones; under 95% are singletons. Sequenced: naive CD4+ T cells from PBMCs. All receptors come from a man younger than 30 in good health. Some clones in this sample may be carry-over from other donors' samples. Both conserved end residues are part of each CDR3. Fields, in order: J gene, CDR3 length, clone size, D gene, V gene, CDR3 DNA, CDR3 protein. D genes are given only for firm matches. Part of the rows lack a size; the others show once, few, many or a class for expanded clones.

J gene: TRBJ2-5; CDR3 length: 14; clone size: NA; D gene: NA; V gene: TRBV5-1; CDR3 DNA: TGCGCCAGCAGCTACGACCTAGCGAAAGAGACCCAGTACTTC; CDR3 protein: CASSYDLAKETQYF
J gene: TRBJ2-3; CDR3 length: 17; clone size: NA; D gene: TRBD2; V gene: TRBV7-2; CDR3 DNA: TGTGCCAGCAGCTTAGTCTTGGCGGGAGTATTGCCAGATACGCAGTATTTT; CDR3 protein: CASSLVLAGVLPDTQYF
J gene: TRBJ2-1; CDR3 length: 14; clone size: NA; D gene: TRBD2; V gene: TRBV5-1; CDR3 DNA: TGCGCCAGCAGCTTTCTAGCGGGTAACAATGAGCAGTTCTTC; CDR3 protein: CASSFLAGNNEQFF
J gene: TRBJ1-1; CDR3 length: 16; clone size: NA; D gene: NA; V gene: TRBV4-1; CDR3 DNA: TGCGCCAGCAGCCAAGATATGCGGAGAATGAACACTGAAGCTTTCTTT; CDR3 protein: CASSQDMRRMNTEAFF
J gene: TRBJ2-2; CDR3 length: 15; clone size: NA; D gene: NA; V gene: TRBV5-1; CDR3 DNA: TGCGCCAGCAGCGGACCCGAGGGCCGGACCGGGGAGCTGTTTTTT; CDR3 protein: CASSGPEGRTGELFF
J gene: TRBJ2-5; CDR3 length: 14; clone size: NA; D gene: NA; V gene: TRBV4-2; CDR3 DNA: TGTGCCAGCAGCCAAGGACATCTCCAAGAGACCCAGTACTTC; CDR3 protein: CASSQGHLQETQYF
J gene: TRBJ2-7; CDR3 length: 14; clone size: few; D gene: NA; V gene: TRBV5-1; CDR3 DNA: TGCGCCAGCAGCTCCGGGTCGCCCTCCTACGAGCAGTACTTC; CDR3 protein: CASSSGSPSYEQYF
J gene: TRBJ2-7; CDR3 length: 13; clone size: NA; D gene: NA; V gene: TRBV15; CDR3 DNA: TGTGCCACCAGCAGAGAGGGGGCCTACGAGCAGTACTTC; CDR3 protein: CATSREGAYEQYF
J gene: TRBJ1-2; CDR3 length: 14; clone size: once; D gene: NA; V gene: TRBV6-5; CDR3 DNA: TGTGCCAGCAAGTTAAGTCCGGGGCACTATGGCTACACCTTC; CDR3 protein: CASKLSPGHYGYTF
J gene: TRBJ2-7; CDR3 length: 16; clone size: NA; D gene: NA; V gene: TRBV7-9; CDR3 DNA: TGTGCCAGCAGTTCCGGAGATCGAACGGGGACCTACGAGCAGTACTTC; CDR3 protein: CASSSGDRTGTYEQYF
J gene: TRBJ2-7; CDR3 length: 14; clone size: once; D gene: TRBD2; V gene: TRBV30; CDR3 DNA: TGTGCCTGGAGTACGGGGACTAGCGGATACGAGCAGTACTTC; CDR3 protein: CAWSTGTSGYEQYF
J gene: TRBJ2-5; CDR3 length: 14; clone size: NA; D gene: TRBD1; V gene: TRBV2; CDR3 DNA: TGTGCCAGCAGACCGGACAGGGGCCAAGAGACCCAGTACTTC; CDR3 protein: CASRPDRGQETQYF
J gene: TRBJ1-2; CDR3 length: 13; clone size: NA; D gene: TRBD1; V gene: TRBV5-4; CDR3 DNA: TGTGCCAGCACCCCGACAGGGACCTATGGCTACACCTTC; CDR3 protein: CASTPTGTYGYTF
J gene: TRBJ2-1; CDR3 length: 15; clone size: NA; D gene: NA; V gene: TRBV27; CDR3 DNA: TGTGCCAGCAGGGTCGCTGGGCCCGCCTACAATGAGCAGTTCTTC; CDR3 protein: CASRVAGPAYNEQFF
J gene: TRBJ1-2; CDR3 length: 15; clone size: NA; D gene: NA; V gene: TRBV5-6; CDR3 DNA: TGTGCCAGCAGCGTTGACTGGACTGATAACTATGGCTACACCTTC; CDR3 protein: CASSVDWTDNYGYTF
J gene: TRBJ2-7; CDR3 length: 13; clone size: few; D gene: TRBD1; V gene: TRBV28; CDR3 DNA: TGTGCCAGCAGACCCGGACAGGGTGGCGAGCAGTACTTC; CDR3 protein: CASRPGQGGEQYF
J gene: TRBJ1-2; CDR3 length: 17; clone size: NA; D gene: NA; V gene: TRBV4-2; CDR3 DNA: TGTGCCAGCAGCCAACGACAGGCAGACCGACTTAACTATGGCTACACCTTC; CDR3 protein: CASSQRQADRLNYGYTF
J gene: TRBJ2-1; CDR3 length: 13; clone size: NA; D gene: NA; V gene: TRBV7-8; CDR3 DNA: TGTGCCAGCAGCTTAGGACGGGACAATGAGCAGTTCTTC; CDR3 protein: CASSLGRDNEQFF
J gene: TRBJ2-7; CDR3 length: 15; clone size: NA; D gene: TRBD1; V gene: TRBV6-5; CDR3 DNA: TGTGCCAGCAGTTACTCCGACAGGGGAATTTACGAGCAGTACTTC; CDR3 protein: CASSYSDRGIYEQYF
J gene: TRBJ2-7; CDR3 length: 14; clone size: NA; D gene: TRBD1; V gene: TRBV15; CDR3 DNA: TGTGCCACCAGCAGAGAGGGACAGACCTACGAGCAGTACTTC; CDR3 protein: CATSREGQTYEQYF
J gene: TRBJ1-3; CDR3 length: 14; clone size: NA; D gene: NA; V gene: TRBV5-1; CDR3 DNA: TGCGCCAGCAGGGACACAAGCTCTGGAAACACCATATATTTT; CDR3 protein: CASRDTSSGNTIYF
J gene: TRBJ1-2; CDR3 length: 11; clone size: NA; D gene: TRBD1; V gene: TRBV20-1; CDR3 DNA: TGCAGTGCTAGGGGACAGGGTCGATCCACCTTC; CDR3 protein: CSARGQGRSTF
J gene: TRBJ2-1; CDR3 length: 14; clone size: NA; D gene: TRBD2; V gene: TRBV15; CDR3 DNA: TGTGCCACCAGCAGAGGGGGGACTAACAATGAGCAGTTCTTC; CDR3 protein: CATSRGGTNNEQFF
J gene: TRBJ2-7; CDR3 length: 13; clone size: NA; D gene: NA; V gene: TRBV5-1; CDR3 DNA: TGCGCCAGCAGCTTGGATCGGGTTAGCGAGCAGTACTTC; CDR3 protein: CASSLDRVSEQYF
J gene: TRBJ1-1; CDR3 length: 15; clone size: few; D gene: NA; V gene: TRBV2; CDR3 DNA: TGTGCCAGCAGTGTAGACCCAAGGGGGAACACTGAAGCTTTCTTT; CDR3 protein: CASSVDPRGNTEAFF
J gene: TRBJ2-3; CDR3 length: 13; clone size: NA; D gene: TRBD2; V gene: TRBV5-6; CDR3 DNA: TGTGCCAGCAGAAAAGCGGGGGGAGATACGCAGTATTTT; CDR3 protein: CASRKAGGDTQYF
J gene: TRBJ2-7; CDR3 length: 14; clone size: NA; D gene: TRBD1; V gene: TRBV18; CDR3 DNA: TGTGCCAGCTCACCGGTTACAGGGGTAGGCGAGCAGTACTTC; CDR3 protein: CASSPVTGVGEQYF
J gene: TRBJ1-1; CDR3 length: 15; clone size: NA; D gene: NA; V gene: TRBV9; CDR3 DNA: TGTGCCAGCAGCGTAGATATCGGAATCGGGACTGAAGCTTTCTTT; CDR3 protein: CASSVDIGIGTEAFF
J gene: TRBJ1-3; CDR3 length: 15; clone size: NA; D gene: NA; V gene: TRBV15; CDR3 DNA: TGTGCCACCAGCAGACGACTTTCCTCTGGAAACACCATATATTTT; CDR3 protein: CATSRRLSSGNTIYF
J gene: TRBJ2-1; CDR3 length: 15; clone size: NA; D gene: TRBD2; V gene: TRBV27; CDR3 DNA: TGTGCCGCCCCCCGGGCGGGAGGGCCGAGTAATGAGCAGTTCTTC; CDR3 protein: CAAPRAGGPSNEQFF
J gene: TRBJ2-3; CDR3 length: 18; clone size: NA; D gene: TRBD2; V gene: TRBV10-2; CDR3 DNA: TGCGCCAGCAGTACACTAGCGGGAGGAGGCCCTAGCACAGATACGCAGTATTTT; CDR3 protein: CASSTLAGGGPSTDTQYF
J gene: TRBJ1-1; CDR3 length: 16; clone size: NA; D gene: NA; V gene: TRBV5-1; CDR3 DNA: TGCGCCAGCAGCGAGGGAGCCGGTGGGGACGGCACTGAAGCTTTCTTT; CDR3 protein: CASSEGAGGDGTEAFF
J gene: TRBJ2-2; CDR3 length: 15; clone size: NA; D gene: NA; V gene: TRBV19; CDR3 DNA: TGTGCCAGTAGTATTTACCCGGGACGCGCCGGGGAGCTGTTTTTT; CDR3 protein: CASSIYPGRAGELFF
J gene: TRBJ2-3; CDR3 length: 15; clone size: NA; D gene: NA; V gene: TRBV9; CDR3 DNA: TGTGCCAGCAGCGTAGGCAGAGCTAGCACAGATACGCAGTATTTT; CDR3 protein: CASSVGRASTDTQYF
J gene: TRBJ2-7; CDR3 length: 12; clone size: NA; D gene: NA; V gene: TRBV28; CDR3 DNA: TGTGCCAGCAGTTTATCGGTGGGGGAGCAGTACTTC; CDR3 protein: CASSLSVGEQYF
J gene: TRBJ2-1; CDR3 length: 16; clone size: NA; D gene: NA; V gene: TRBV28; CDR3 DNA: TGTGCCGTGCAGGGCCGGGCTTCGAACTCCTACAATGAGCAGTTCTTC; CDR3 protein: CAVQGRASNSYNEQFF
J gene: TRBJ2-1; CDR3 length: 15; clone size: NA; D gene: TRBD2; V gene: TRBV5-1; CDR3 DNA: TGCGCCAGCAGCATACTAGCGGGAGTCAACAATGAGCAGTTCTTC; CDR3 protein: CASSILAGVNNEQFF
J gene: TRBJ2-7; CDR3 length: 16; clone size: NA; D gene: TRBD2; V gene: TRBV2; CDR3 DNA: TGTGCCAGCAAGAGGACAACGGGGGGGACGACCTACGAGCAGTACTTC; CDR3 protein: CASKRTTGGTTYEQYF
J gene: TRBJ2-7; CDR3 length: 13; clone size: NA; D gene: NA; V gene: TRBV11-1; CDR3 DNA: TGTGCCTGCAGCCCGGGCATGACCTACGAGCAGTACTTC; CDR3 protein: CACSPGMTYEQYF
J gene: TRBJ1-1; CDR3 length: 13; clone size: NA; D gene: TRBD1; V gene: TRBV5-1; CDR3 DNA: TGCGCCAGCAGACGGGACAGGAACACTGAAGCTTTCTTT; CDR3 protein: CASRRDRNTEAFF
J gene: TRBJ2-7; CDR3 length: 15; clone size: NA; D gene: NA; V gene: TRBV27; CDR3 DNA: TGTGCCAGCAGTTTATCGAGGGTAAGGACCTACGAGCAGTACTTC; CDR3 protein: CASSLSRVRTYEQYF
J gene: TRBJ1-5; CDR3 length: 14; clone size: NA; D gene: NA; V gene: TRBV1; CDR3 DNA: TGCACCAGCAGCCAAGCATCCAGGTTACAGCCCCAGCATTTT; CDR3 protein: CTSSQASRLQPQHF
J gene: TRBJ2-2; CDR3 length: 15; clone size: once; D gene: NA; V gene: TRBV7-3; CDR3 DNA: TGTGCCAGCAGCTTAACGGCAGCCAACACCGGGGAGCTGTTTTTT; CDR3 protein: CASSLTAANTGELFF
J gene: TRBJ2-5; CDR3 length: 17; clone size: NA; D gene: TRBD1; V gene: TRBV5-5; CDR3 DNA: TGTGCCAGCAGCTTGGGGGAACGACAGGGGGCCTGGGAGACCCAGTACTTC; CDR3 protein: CASSLGERQGAWETQYF